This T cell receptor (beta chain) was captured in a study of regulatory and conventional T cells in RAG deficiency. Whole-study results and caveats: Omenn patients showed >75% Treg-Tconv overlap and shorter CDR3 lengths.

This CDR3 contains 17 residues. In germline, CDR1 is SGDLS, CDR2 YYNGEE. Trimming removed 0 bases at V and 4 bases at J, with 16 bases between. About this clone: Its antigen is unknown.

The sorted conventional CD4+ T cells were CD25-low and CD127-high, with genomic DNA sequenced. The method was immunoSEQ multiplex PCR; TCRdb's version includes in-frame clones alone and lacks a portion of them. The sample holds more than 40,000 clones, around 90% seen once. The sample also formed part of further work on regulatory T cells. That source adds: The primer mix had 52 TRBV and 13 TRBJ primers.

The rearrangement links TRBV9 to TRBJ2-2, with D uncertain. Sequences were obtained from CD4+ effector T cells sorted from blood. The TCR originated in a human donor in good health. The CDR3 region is CASSVGWARKATGELFF. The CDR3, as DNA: TGTGCCAGCAGCGTAGGATGGGCAAGAAAGGCCACCGGGGAGCTGTTTTTT.